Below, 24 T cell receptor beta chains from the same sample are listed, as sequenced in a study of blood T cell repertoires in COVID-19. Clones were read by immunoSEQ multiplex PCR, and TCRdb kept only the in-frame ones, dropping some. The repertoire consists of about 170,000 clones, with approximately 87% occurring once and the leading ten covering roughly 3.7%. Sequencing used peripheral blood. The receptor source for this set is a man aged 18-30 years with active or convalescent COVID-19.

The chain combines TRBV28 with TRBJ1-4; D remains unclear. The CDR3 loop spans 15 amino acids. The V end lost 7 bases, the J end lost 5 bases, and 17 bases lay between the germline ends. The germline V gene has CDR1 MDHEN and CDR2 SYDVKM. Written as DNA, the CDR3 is TGTGCCAGCATTACCTCGCACACCTCAAATGAAAAACTGTTTTTT. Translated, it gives CASITSHTSNEKLFF. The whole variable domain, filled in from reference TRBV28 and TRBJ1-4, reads DVKVTQSSRYLVKRTGEKVFLECVQDMDHENMFWYRQDPGLGLRLIYFSYDVKMKEKGDIPEGYSVSREKKERFSLILESASTNQTSMYLCASITSHTSNEKLFFGSGTQLSVL.

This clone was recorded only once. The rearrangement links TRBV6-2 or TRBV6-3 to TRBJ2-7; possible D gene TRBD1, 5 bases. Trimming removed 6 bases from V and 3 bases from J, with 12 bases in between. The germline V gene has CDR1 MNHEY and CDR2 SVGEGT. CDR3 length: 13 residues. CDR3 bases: TGTGCCAGCAGCACGGACACGATCTACGAGCAGTACTTC. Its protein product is CASSTDTIYEQYF.

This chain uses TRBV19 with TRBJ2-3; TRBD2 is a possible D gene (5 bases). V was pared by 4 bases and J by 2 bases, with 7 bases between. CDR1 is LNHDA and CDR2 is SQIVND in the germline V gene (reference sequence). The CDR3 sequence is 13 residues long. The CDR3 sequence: CASSTADTDTQYF. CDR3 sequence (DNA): TGTGCCAGTAGTACAGCGGACACAGATACGCAGTATTTT.

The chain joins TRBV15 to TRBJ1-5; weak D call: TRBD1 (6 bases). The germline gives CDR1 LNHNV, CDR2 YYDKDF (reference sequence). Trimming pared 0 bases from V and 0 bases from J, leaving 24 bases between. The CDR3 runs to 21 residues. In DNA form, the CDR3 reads TGTGCCACCAGCAGAGAGGGGGTCGTATTGCAGGGGCCGTATAGCAATCAGCCCCAGCATTTT. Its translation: CATSREGVVLQGPYSNQPQHF.

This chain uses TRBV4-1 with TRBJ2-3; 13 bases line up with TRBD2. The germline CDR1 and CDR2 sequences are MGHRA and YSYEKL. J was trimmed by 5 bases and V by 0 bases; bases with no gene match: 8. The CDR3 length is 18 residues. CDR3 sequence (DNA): TGCGCCAGCAGCCAAGATTTCTCGGGACTAGCGGGGCAAGATACGCAGTATTTT. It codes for CASSQDFSGLAGQDTQYF.

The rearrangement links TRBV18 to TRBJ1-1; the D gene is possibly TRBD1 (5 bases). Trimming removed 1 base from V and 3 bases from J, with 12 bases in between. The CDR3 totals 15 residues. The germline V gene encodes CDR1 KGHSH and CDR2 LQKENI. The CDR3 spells CASSPLGGTDTEAFF. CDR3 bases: TGTGCCAGCTCACCACTCGGGGGGACGGACACTGAAGCTTTCTTT.

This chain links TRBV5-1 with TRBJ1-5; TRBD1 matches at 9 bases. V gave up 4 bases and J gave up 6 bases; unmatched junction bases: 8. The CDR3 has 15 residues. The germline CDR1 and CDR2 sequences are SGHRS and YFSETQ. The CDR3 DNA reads TGCGCCAGCAGCCGGACGGGACAGGGTGGTCAGCCCCAGCATTTT. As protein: CASSRTGQGGQPQHF.

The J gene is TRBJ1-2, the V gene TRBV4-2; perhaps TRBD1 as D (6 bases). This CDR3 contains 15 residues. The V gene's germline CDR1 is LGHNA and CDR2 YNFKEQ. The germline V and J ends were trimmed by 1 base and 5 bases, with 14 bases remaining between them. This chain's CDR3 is CASSQVGGPLYGYTF. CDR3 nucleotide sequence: TGTGCCAGCAGCCAAGTCGGGGGGCCCCTTTATGGCTACACCTTC.

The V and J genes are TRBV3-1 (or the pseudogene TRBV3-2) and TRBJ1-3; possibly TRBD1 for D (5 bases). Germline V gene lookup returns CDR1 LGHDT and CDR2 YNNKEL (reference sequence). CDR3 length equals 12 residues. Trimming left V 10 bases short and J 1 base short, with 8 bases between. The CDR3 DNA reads TGTGCCATCGGGACTTCTGGAAACACCATATATTTT. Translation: CAIGTSGNTIYF.

CDR3 protein: CASSISLDSLPYYGYTF. DNA for the CDR3: TGTGCCAGTAGTATCTCCCTCGACAGTCTCCCCTACTATGGCTACACCTTC. The V call is TRBV19, the J call TRBJ1-2; D is possibly TRBD1 (5 bases). The V end was cut by 3 bases, the J end by 3 bases, with 20 bases between. Germline values: CDR1 LNHDA, CDR2 SQIVND (reference sequence). The CDR3 runs to 17 residues.

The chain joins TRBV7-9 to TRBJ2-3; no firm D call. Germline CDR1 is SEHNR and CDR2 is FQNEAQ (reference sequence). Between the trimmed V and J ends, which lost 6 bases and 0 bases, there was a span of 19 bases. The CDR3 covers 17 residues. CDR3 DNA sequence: TGTGCCAGCAGTTCTCCCCGTGACTTATCTAGCACAGATACGCAGTATTTT. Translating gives CASSSPRDLSSTDTQYF.

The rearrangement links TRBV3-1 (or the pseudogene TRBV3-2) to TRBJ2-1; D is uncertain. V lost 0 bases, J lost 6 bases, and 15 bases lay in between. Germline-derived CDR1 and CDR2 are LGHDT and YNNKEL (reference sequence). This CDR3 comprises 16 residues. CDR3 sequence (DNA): TGTGCCAGCAGCCAAGAACTTCCCGTACCTGGCAATGAGCAGTTCTTC. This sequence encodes CASSQELPVPGNEQFF.

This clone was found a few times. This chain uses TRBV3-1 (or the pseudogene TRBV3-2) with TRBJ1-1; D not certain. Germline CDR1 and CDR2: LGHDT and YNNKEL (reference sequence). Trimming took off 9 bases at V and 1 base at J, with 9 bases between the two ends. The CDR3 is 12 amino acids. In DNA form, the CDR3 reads TGTGCCAGTGTTAACGGGAACACTGAAGCTTTCTTT. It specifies CASVNGNTEAFF.

CDR3 sequence reads: CASSYNDRGWDGYTF. As DNA, the CDR3 is TGTGCCAGCAGTTATAACGACAGGGGATGGGATGGCTACACCTTC. The rearrangement joins TRBV6-5 to TRBJ1-2, with 8 bases lining up with TRBD1. CDR3 size: 15 residues. From germline, CDR1 is MNHEY and CDR2 SVGAGI. V was pared by 3 bases and J by 6 bases, with 9 bases of the junction left unmatched.

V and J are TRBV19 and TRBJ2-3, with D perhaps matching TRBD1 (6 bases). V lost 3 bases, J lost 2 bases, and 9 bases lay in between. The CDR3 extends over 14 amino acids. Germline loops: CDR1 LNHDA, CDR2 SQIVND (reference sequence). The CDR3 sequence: CASSIRGTTDTQYF. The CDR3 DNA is TGTGCCAGTAGTATCAGGGGAACCACAGATACGCAGTATTTT.

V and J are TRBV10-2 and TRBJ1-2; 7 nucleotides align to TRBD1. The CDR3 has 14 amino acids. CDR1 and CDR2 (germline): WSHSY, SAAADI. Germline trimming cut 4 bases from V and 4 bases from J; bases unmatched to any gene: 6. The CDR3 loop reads CASSGGQGGYGYTF. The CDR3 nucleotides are TGCGCCAGCAGTGGAGGTCAGGGGGGCTATGGCTACACCTTC.

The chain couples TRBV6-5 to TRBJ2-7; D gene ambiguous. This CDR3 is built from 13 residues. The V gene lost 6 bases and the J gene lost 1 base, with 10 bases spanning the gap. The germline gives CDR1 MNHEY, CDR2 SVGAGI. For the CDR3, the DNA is TGTGCCAGCAGCCGCGGAGTATCCTACGAGCAGTACTTC. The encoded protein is CASSRGVSYEQYF.

The CDR3 sequence: CASSRRQGLSYEQYV. CDR3 sequence (DNA): TGTGCCAGCAGTCGGAGACAGGGCCTGTCCTACGAGCAGTACGTC. The V gene is TRBV28, the J gene TRBJ2-7, with TRBD1 matching over 7 bases. Looked up from germline, CDR1 is MDHEN and CDR2 is SYDVKM. The CDR3 extends over 15 amino acids. After removal of 5 bases from V and 1 base from J, the junction contained 8 bases not matched to a gene.

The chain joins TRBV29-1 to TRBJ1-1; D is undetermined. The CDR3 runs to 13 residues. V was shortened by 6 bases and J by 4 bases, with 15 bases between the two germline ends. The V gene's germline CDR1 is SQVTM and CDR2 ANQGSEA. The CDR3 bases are TGCAGCGTAGACCCCTCGGGTGGCACTGAAGCTTTCTTT. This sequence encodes CSVDPSGGTEAFF.

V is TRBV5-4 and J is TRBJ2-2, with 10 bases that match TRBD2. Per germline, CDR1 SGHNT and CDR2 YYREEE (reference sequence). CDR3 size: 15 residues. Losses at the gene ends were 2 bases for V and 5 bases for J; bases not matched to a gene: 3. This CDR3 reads CASSFASGRTGELFF. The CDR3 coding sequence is TGTGCCAGCAGCTTCGCTAGCGGGAGAACCGGGGAGCTGTTTTTT.

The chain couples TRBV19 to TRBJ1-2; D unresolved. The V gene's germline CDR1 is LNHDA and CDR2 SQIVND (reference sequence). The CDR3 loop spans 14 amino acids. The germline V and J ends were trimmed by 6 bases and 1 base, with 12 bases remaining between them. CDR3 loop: CASSARGSNYGYTF. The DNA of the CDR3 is TGTGCCAGTAGCGCACGGGGAAGTAACTATGGCTACACCTTC.

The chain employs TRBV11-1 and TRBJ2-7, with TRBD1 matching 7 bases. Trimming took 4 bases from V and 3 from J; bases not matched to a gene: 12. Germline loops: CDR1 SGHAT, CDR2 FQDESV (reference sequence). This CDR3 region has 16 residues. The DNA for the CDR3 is TGTGCCAGCAGCTCCGGCAACAGGGGAGTGGGCTACGAGCAGTACTTC. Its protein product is CASSSGNRGVGYEQYF.

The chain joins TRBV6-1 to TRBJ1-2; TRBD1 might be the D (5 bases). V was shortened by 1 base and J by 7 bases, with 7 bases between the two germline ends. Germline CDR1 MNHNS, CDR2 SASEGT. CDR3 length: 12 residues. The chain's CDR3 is CASSEGGSGYTF. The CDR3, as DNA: TGTGCCAGCAGTGAAGGGGGCTCTGGCTACACCTTC.

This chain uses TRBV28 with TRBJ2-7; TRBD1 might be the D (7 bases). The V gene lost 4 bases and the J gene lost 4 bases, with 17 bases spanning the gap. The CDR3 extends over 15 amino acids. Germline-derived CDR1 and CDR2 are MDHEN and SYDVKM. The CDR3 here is CASSSGGTAGYEQYV. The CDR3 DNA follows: TGTGCCAGCAGTTCTGGCGGGACAGCAGGTTACGAGCAGTACGTC.